The following is a T cell receptor beta chain sequence with its context. Antigen unknown. Only in-frame clones appear in the TCRdb table, and some are missing; sequencing was by immunoSEQ multiplex PCR. The sample lists more than 95,000 clones, around 83% occurring once. These data belong to a study of cytomegalovirus exposure and HLA in healthy donors. Findings and caveats of the study: Most TCR sequences proved rare, with some public TCRs found in many donors. That first-cohort TCR clusters tended to co-occur in the 90 to 150 validation repertoires was found in a later analysis.

The CDR3 loop spans 13 amino acids. The chain is built from TRBV21-1 and TRBJ1-1; TRBD1, as called in the table, went unchecked against the DNA. TRBV21-1 is given as a pseudogene. The sample taken for sequencing was PBMCs. The source of this sequence is a woman under 30 in good health and CMV-seropositive. The CDR3 nucleotides are TGTGCCAGCAGCAAAGATAGGGGGACAGAAGCTTTCTTT. Translation: CASSKDRGTEAFF.